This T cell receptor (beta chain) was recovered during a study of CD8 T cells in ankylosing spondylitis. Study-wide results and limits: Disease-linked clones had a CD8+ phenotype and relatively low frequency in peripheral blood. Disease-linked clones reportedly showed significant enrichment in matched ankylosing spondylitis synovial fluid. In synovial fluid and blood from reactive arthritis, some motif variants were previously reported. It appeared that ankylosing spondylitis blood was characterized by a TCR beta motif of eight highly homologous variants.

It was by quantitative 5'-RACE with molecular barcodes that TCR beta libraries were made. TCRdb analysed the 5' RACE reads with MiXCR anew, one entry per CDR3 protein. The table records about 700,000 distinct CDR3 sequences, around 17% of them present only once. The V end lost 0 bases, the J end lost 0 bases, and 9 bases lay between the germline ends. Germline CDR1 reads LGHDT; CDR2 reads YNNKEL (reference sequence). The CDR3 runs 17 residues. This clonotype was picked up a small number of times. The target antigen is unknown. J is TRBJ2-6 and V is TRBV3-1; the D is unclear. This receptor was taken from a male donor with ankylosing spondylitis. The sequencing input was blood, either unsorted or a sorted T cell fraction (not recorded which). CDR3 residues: CASSQERQLSGANVLTF. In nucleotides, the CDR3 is TGTGCCAGCAGCCAAGAGCGACAACTCTCTGGGGCCAACGTCCTGACTTTC.